The TCR beta chain under discussion was sequenced for a study of spatial heterogeneity in lung cancer (dated by TCRdb to the late 2010s). With regard to the full study: Beta-chain transcripts were consistently detected in greater numbers than alpha-chain transcripts, which likely reflects a higher abundance of beta-chain transcripts. In the raw uncorrected reads, each unique combination of TCR and UMI appeared more than ten times on average. The study quantitatively compared TCR alpha and beta repertoires across multiple tumor regions, matched nontumor lung and blood in non-small cell lung cancer. Nonsynonymous mutation counts, determined by whole-exome sequencing of tumor tissue, were related to TCR repertoire features. Both alpha and beta chains were TCR-sequenced in 220 or so tumor regions, fewer than 80 matched nontumor lung samples and around 54 PBMC samples obtained at surgery.

The V end loses 3 bases and the J end loses 1 base, and a stretch of 10 bases separates them. The germline V gene encodes CDR1 ENHRY and CDR2 SYGVKD. Spanning cysteine to phenylalanine, the CDR3 consists of 14 amino acids. CDR3 DNA is the only sequence kept; it has 42 bases, read in frame from the first base. Study-level results and caveats: Ubiquitous expanded tumor TCRs were detected in blood more often at tumor resection than at routine follow-up. Confirming at a functional level the hypothesis that regional TCRs recognize regional mutations was considered to require additional single-cell paired TCR alpha and beta sequencing.

The library was made by 5' RACE. Sequencing was performed on a NextSeq 500. In the TCR library protocol, a unique molecular identifier was attached to each TCR cDNA molecule so that PCR and sequencing errors could be corrected. Concerning the study's data processing: TCR identification, UMI-based error correction and CDR3 extraction were all carried out with Decombinator tools. TCRs above a frequency of 2 per 1,000, corresponding to the top 1% of the tumor frequency distribution, were defined as expanded. Renyi diversity was computed with the R vegan package after each repertoire had been subsampled 100 times to 5,000 TCRs. CDR3 similarity networks were constructed using string-kernel similarity of amino acid triplets, with links drawn between CDR3s whose pairwise similarity was above 0.82. TCRdb itself trimmed the public reads at Q25 with fastp, ran MiXCR and retained productive beta chains. Every entry covers one CDR3 protein and lists the most common genes and DNA from its rows. The V and J calls were not made by the authors but by TCRdb's processing. The sample includes about 92,000 distinct CDR3 sequences, with approximately 12% observed a single time. The ten largest make up 35% to 50% of the sample.

In light of the paper, this sample's time point label describes: sample taken at primary tumor resection. Without any cell sorting, TCR sequencing was performed on whole RNA extracted either from tumor and nontumor lung tissue or from cryopreserved PBMC samples. Donors were about 70 patients with early-stage, untreated non-small cell lung cancer from the lung TRACERx cohort. Patients were selected for TCR sequencing only if sufficient RNA was available from at least two tumor regions. Comment on this clonotype: What this receptor recognizes is not known. Base qualities are missing; no much larger clone stands one base away.

This TCR came from a male donor with early-stage non-small cell lung cancer. This material consisted of PBMCs, taken at surgery. The V and J genes are TRBV10-3 and TRBJ2-7, with no confident D gene call. The DNA reads as follows: TGTGCCATCAGTGATTCGGACGGTTCCTACGAGCAGTACTTC. This yields the protein CAISDSDGSYEQYF.